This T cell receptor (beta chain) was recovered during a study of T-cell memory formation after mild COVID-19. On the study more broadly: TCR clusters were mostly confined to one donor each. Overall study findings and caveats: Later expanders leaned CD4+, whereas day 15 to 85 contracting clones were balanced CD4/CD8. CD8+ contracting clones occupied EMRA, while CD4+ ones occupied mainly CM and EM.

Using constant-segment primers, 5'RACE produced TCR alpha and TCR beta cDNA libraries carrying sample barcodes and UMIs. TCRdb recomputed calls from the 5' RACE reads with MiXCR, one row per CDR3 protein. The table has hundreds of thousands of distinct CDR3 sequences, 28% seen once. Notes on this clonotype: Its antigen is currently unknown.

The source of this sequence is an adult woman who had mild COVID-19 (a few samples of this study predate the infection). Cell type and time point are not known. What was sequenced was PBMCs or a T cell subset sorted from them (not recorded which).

CDR3 amino acids: CASSRGQGENQPQHF. The CDR3 nucleotides read TGTGCCAGCAGCCGAGGACAGGGTGAAAATCAGCCCCAGCATTTT. The chain combines TRBV7-6 with TRBJ1-5, with TRBD1 matching over 8 bases. V trimming: 5 bases; J trimming: 4 bases; junction bases outside the gene matches: 7. The germline V gene has CDR1 SGHVS and CDR2 FNYEAQ. The CDR3 contains 15 residues.